These 25 T cell receptor delta chains originate from one sample sequenced in a study of gamma-delta chains in newborns, infants, children. TCRdb re-processed the reads via CATT. The table has about 4,000 delta-chain clones, roughly 14% seen once. The sample taken for sequencing was blood. These receptors came from a child who was a newborn, infant or young child, either healthy, febrile or measles-vaccinated (not recorded which).

Comments on this clone: One junction end does not reproduce the germline sequence, and a read error may be involved. As DNA, the CDR3 is TGTGCCGGTGACCCCTTACAGGCCCGAAAGATGTTTTTC. It yields the protein CAGDPLQARKMFF. The J gene is TRDJ3, the V gene TRDV2; no reliable D call. As TCRdb names no J gene, one was assigned here on the basis of a DNA match to germline. The germline gives CDR1 GEAIGNYY, CDR2 EKD. This CDR3 is 13 amino acids long.

No call was made for the V gene; the J gene is TRDJ1; the table calls TRDD3, which could not be checked here. The CDR3 runs to 25 residues. This chain's CDR3 is CALGELGSYCFPMYWGTLLSTKLIF. DNA for the CDR3: TGTGCTCTTGGGGAACTTGGGTCCTACTGTTTTCCTATGTACTGGGGGACCCTACTTAGTACTAAACTCATCTTT.

The assigned J gene is TRDJ3, but the V gene is uncalled; the tabulated D call, TRDD3, remains unverified against the DNA. This CDR3 is built from 22 residues. The DNA for the CDR3 is TGTGCCTGTGACCCTACGCACACTGGTGGATACGAGAGCTCCTGGTACACCCGACAGATGTTTTTC. Encoded protein: CACDPTHTGGYESSWYTRQMFF.

This clone was seen more than once but under ten times. Given a much more abundant clone one base away, this may be a read error. The chain carries TRDV2 and TRDJ1, with D tentatively TRDD2 or TRDD3 (7 bases each). Trimming stripped 0 bases from V and 5 bases from J, with 30 bases between. CDR1 and CDR2 (germline): GEAIGNYY, EKD. The length of the CDR3 is 20 residues. The CDR3 DNA sequence: TGTGCCTGTGACACCGTCGTTGTTCCTACTACTCGGGGGATCGGTGATAAACTCATCTTT. Its protein product is CACDTVVVPTTRGIGDKLIF.

In its sample, this clone was seen a few times. TCRdb lists the protein of a much larger clone for this DNA, which differs at residue 10, so this is likely a read error; the protein given here is translated from the DNA itself. The V gene is TRDV2, the J gene TRDJ1, with TRDD3 identical over 13 bases. The V gene end was trimmed by 3 bases and the J gene end by 1 base; junction bases not matched to a gene: 10. This CDR3 has 18 amino acids. Germline CDR1 GEAIGNYY, CDR2 EKD. CDR3: CACDLLGDTEGGTDKLIF. DNA for the CDR3: TGTGCCTGTGACCTACTGGGGGATACGGAGGGGGGCACCGATAAACTCATCTTT.

By frequency in the sample, this clone is medium-sized (0.01 to 0.1%). The junction does not match germline at one end; this may be a read error. Other DNA variants within this sample encode the same CDR3. The CDR3 DNA is TGTGCCTGTGACTCACTTACTCGGGGGCGTAGAACCGATAAACCCATCTTT. It encodes CACDSLTRGRRTDKPIF. The chain employs TRDV2 and TRDJ1, with TRDD3 as a possible D gene (5 bases). The CDR3 covers 17 residues. Germline CDR1 and CDR2: GEAIGNYY and EKD.

This clone is medium-sized. The same CDR3 is also encoded by other DNA sequences in this sample. The rearrangement joins TRDV2 to TRDJ3, with 12 bases fitting TRDD3. Trimming at V came to 3 bases and at J to 2 bases, leaving 4 bases not matched to a gene. From germline, CDR1 is GEAIGNYY and CDR2 EKD. The CDR3 loop spans 18 amino acids. In nucleotides, the CDR3 is TGTGCCTGTGACGTACTGGGGGATACTGCCTGGGACACCCGACAGATGTTTTTC. It translates to CACDVLGDTAWDTRQMFF.

Note on this clone: The translation of this DNA and the TCRdb protein of a much larger clone differ at residue 3, probably owing to a read error; the protein shown here is translated from the DNA. The chain carries TRDV2 and TRDJ1, with a weak D call TRDD3 (5 bases). The germline CDR1 and CDR2 sequences are GEAIGNYY and EKD. This CDR3 spans 17 amino acids. The CDR3 DNA follows: TGTGCCCGTGACCCGTGGGGACCTCCGACCGACACCGATAAACTCATCTTT. Translation gives CARDPWGPPTDTDKLIF.

There are a few counts of this clone. One base away lies a much larger clone, so this may be a sequencing read error. Other DNA sequences in this sample translate to the same CDR3. The CDR3 bases are TGTGCCTGTGACACAACCGATAGTGATGATAAACTCATCTTT. It codes for CACDTTDSDDKLIF. The chain uses TRDV2 and TRDJ1; a weak D match, TRDD1 (5 bases). This CDR3 is built from 14 residues. The V gene lost 1 base and the J gene lost 5 bases, with 13 bases spanning the gap. CDR1 is GEAIGNYY and CDR2 is EKD in the germline V gene.

This clone has only a few counts. TCRdb attributes to this sequence the protein of a much larger clone, which differs from the DNA translation at residue 14; a read error is likely, and the protein displayed is translated from the DNA. The rearrangement uses TRDV2 and TRDJ1, with 10 bases identical to TRDD3. Germline V gene data show CDR1 as GEAIGNYY and CDR2 as EKD. The CDR3 has 18 amino acids. CDR3 sequence (DNA): TGTGCCTGTGACACCGTCACGACTGGGGGATTCCGCACCGGTAAACTCATCTTT. Amino acid sequence: CACDTVTTGGFRTGKLIF.

Worth noting for this clone: TCRdb's protein for this DNA is that of a much larger clone and differs from the translation at residue 13, likely a read error; the protein shown is the DNA translation. V gene TRDV2 combines with J gene TRDJ1; 12 bases map to TRDD3. Germline values: CDR1 GEAIGNYY, CDR2 EKD. CDR3 length: 19 amino acids. Trimming at V came to 3 bases and at J to 1 base, leaving 14 bases not matched to a gene. For the CDR3, the DNA is TGTGCCTGTGACCTGGTTTCTGGGGGATACGCCTCGTGCACCGATAAACTCATCTTT. Translated: CACDLVSGGYASCTDKLIF.

This clone is categorized as medium-sized. Within the sample, other DNA sequences also encode this same CDR3. The chain has TRDV1 and TRDJ1, with 12 bases aligning to TRDD3. In germline, CDR1 is TSWWSYY, CDR2 QGS. The CDR3 loop spans 20 amino acids. The trim removed 0 bases at V and 4 bases at J, leaving 15 bases unmatched. For the CDR3, the DNA is TGTGCTCTTGGGGAACTCGCCCCCCCGCTGGGGGATACGCAGGGCGATAAACTCATCTTT. Its protein is CALGELAPPLGDTQGDKLIF.

With respect to this clone: Sequence at one end of the junction differs from germline and may be a read error. V gene TRDV2 combines with J gene TRDJ1; 11 nucleotides align to TRDD3. The J gene was missing in TCRdb and was found by matching the end of the DNA to germline. Per the germline V gene, CDR1 is GEAIGNYY and CDR2 is EKD. This CDR3 contains 18 residues. CDR3 region: CACDTLLLGDKRTGKLIF. CDR3 sequence (DNA): TGTGCCTGCGACACTCTTCTACTGGGGGATAAACGGACCGGTAAACTCATCTTT.

In this sample, this clone turned up a few times. Its ends do not fully match the called genes, so a read error is possible. The chain has TRDV2 and TRDJ3, with 11 bases fitting TRDD3. TCRdb supplies no J gene; here it was assigned by aligning the nucleotide sequence to germline. Germline CDR1 and CDR2: GEAIGNYY and EKD. The length of the CDR3 is 22 residues. This CDR3 is CACDTVRELGDKGSWDTRKMFF. CDR3 DNA: TGTGCCTGTGACACCGTTCGAGAACTGGGGGATAAGGGCTCCTGGGACACCCGAAAGATGTTTTTC.

The CDR3 nucleotides are TGTGCTCTTTGGGAACTGGCTACGGCTTCTGTGTGTTTGATACACTCAGCCGATAAACTCATCTTT. Its translation is CALWELATASVCLIHSADKLIF. No V segment was called; the J segment is TRDJ1; the table gives TRDD3 as D, unverified against the DNA. CDR3 size: 22 residues.

In its sample, this clone is large. The chain uses TRDV2 and TRDJ3; the D gene is possibly TRDD3 (6 bases). Germline CDR1 is GEAIGNYY and CDR2 is EKD. CDR3 length: 17 residues. Between the trimmed V and J ends, which lost 2 bases and 2 bases, there was a span of 12 bases. The CDR3, as DNA: TGTGCCTGTGACAGTACTGGGACCACCTGGGACACCCGACAGATGTTTTTC. Translating it yields CACDSTGTTWDTRQMFF.

This clone was observed a few times. The V and J genes are TRDV2 and TRDJ1; the D gene could be TRDD2 or TRDD3 (6 bases each). There are 20 residues in the CDR3. Trimming pared 0 bases from V and 0 bases from J, leaving 25 bases between. Germline V gives CDR1 GEAIGNYY, CDR2 EKD. Written as DNA, the CDR3 is TGTGCCTGTGACACCTTAATTCCTAGTCCGGGGGAACCGTACACCGATAAACTCATCTTT. Its protein is CACDTLIPSPGEPYTDKLIF.

Regarding this clone: A clone one base away is much larger, so this may be a read error. The rearrangement uses TRDV2 and TRDJ3; the match to TRDD3 covers 11 bases. Because TCRdb records no J gene, it was assigned here through a match of the DNA to germline. This CDR3 comprises 22 residues. From germline, CDR1 is GEAIGNYY and CDR2 EKD. The CDR3 loop reads CACDTVLGDTRPSSWDTRKMFF. The CDR3 DNA is TGTGCCTGTGACACCGTGCTGGGGGATACTCGCCCGAGCTCCTGGGACACCCGAAAGATGTTTTTC.

Details on this clone: Germline is not matched at one junction end, which may reflect a read error. The same CDR3 can be traced to other DNA sequences in this sample. The rearrangement uses TRDV1 and TRDJ1; TRDD3 matches at 7 bases. CDR1 and CDR2 from the germline V gene are TSWWSYY and QGS. CDR3 length: 20 residues. CDR3 DNA: TGTGCTCTTGGGGAACCTCGAGTACTATGGGGGACCCCCCTAGACGATAAACTCATCTTC. It encodes CALGEPRVLWGTPLDDKLIF.

Turning to this clone: TCRdb pairs this DNA with a much larger clone's protein that differs at residue 6, likely a read error; the protein shown was translated from the DNA. J is TRDJ2 and V is TRDV2; the match to TRDD3 covers 8 bases. The CDR3 runs 14 residues. Germline V gene data show CDR1 as GEAIGNYY and CDR2 as EKD. With 0 bases clipped from V and 6 bases from J, the junction kept 2 bases outside the gene matches. The CDR3 nucleotides are TGTGCCTGTGACACCCGGGGGATAGCAGCACAACTCTTCTTT. This translates into CACDTRGIAAQLFF.

Sample share makes this clone medium-sized. V gene TRDV1 combines with J gene TRDJ1; D is possibly TRDD2 or TRDD3 (5 bases each). Germline-derived CDR1 and CDR2 are TSWWSYY and QGS. The CDR3 contains 19 residues. Trimming removed 4 bases at V and 0 bases at J, with 24 bases between. CDR3 residues: CALGGPILRLLAYTDKLIF. In nucleotides, the CDR3 is TGTGCTCTTGGGGGCCCCATCCTTCGTCTACTGGCTTACACCGATAAACTCATCTTT.

By share, this clone ranks as large. This same CDR3 is encoded by further DNA sequences in the sample. J is TRDJ1 and V is TRDV2; 7 positions agree with TRDD3. CDR1 and CDR2 from the germline V gene are GEAIGNYY and EKD. V shed 3 bases, J shed 4 bases, and the junction held 10 bases outside the gene matches. The CDR3 length is 15 residues. The CDR3 bases are TGTGCCTGTGACGCCCTACTGGGGAGGGGCGATAAACTCATCTTT. Amino acids: CACDALLGRGDKLIF.

This clone has just a few counts. This likely stems from a read error, as it lies one base from a far larger clone. Other DNA sequences in the sample encode the same CDR3. The chain couples TRDV2 to TRDJ1; D unresolved. This CDR3 spans 14 amino acids. Germline lookup yields CDR1 GEAIGNYY and CDR2 EKD. Trimming removed 0 bases from V and 2 bases from J, with 9 bases in between. The CDR3 DNA follows: TGTGCCTGTGACACCGTGTCGGGGACCGATAAACTCATCTTT. Protein sequence: CACDTVSGTDKLIF.

Of note for this clone: Compared with germline, one end of the junction differs, possibly owing to a read error. The chain couples TRDV2 to TRDJ1, with TRDD3 matching 12 bases. TCRdb leaves out the J gene; it was filled in here by matching the DNA to germline. The CDR3 has 24 residues. Germline CDR1 GEAIGNYY, CDR2 EKD. The CDR3 sequence: CACGTVVSRGLGDTVGSHTDKLIF. CDR3 nucleotide sequence: TGTGCATGTGGCACCGTCGTTTCTCGAGGTCTGGGGGATACGGTGGGAAGTCACACCGATAAACTCATCTTT.

In its sample, this clone is medium-sized. The sample has other DNA sequences that encode this CDR3 too. The chain carries TRDV1 and TRDJ1; D unclear. The germline V gene encodes CDR1 TSWWSYY and CDR2 QGS. There are 13 residues in the CDR3. Trimming pared 0 bases from V and 0 bases from J, leaving 2 bases between. The CDR3 DNA follows: TGTGCTCTTGGGGAACTCTACACCGATAAACTCATCTTT. Its translation: CALGELYTDKLIF.